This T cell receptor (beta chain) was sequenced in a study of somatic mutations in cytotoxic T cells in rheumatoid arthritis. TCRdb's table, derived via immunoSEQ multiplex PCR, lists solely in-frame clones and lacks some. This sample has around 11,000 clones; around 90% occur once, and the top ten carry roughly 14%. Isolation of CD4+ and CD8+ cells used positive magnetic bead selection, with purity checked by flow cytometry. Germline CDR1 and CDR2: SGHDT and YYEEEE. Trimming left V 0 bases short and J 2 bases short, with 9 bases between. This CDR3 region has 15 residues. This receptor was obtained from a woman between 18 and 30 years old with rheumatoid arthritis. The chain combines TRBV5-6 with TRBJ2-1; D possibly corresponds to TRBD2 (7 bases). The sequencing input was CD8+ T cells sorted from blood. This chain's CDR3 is CASSLGGGTYNEQFF. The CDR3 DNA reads TGTGCCAGCAGCTTGGGCGGGGGCACCTACAATGAGCAGTTCTTC.